This passage covers 26 T cell receptor beta chains from one sample sequenced in a study of PD-L1 blockade in urothelial cancer. Some clones are missing from TCRdb's copy, which holds only in-frame ones; the method was immunoSEQ multiplex PCR. The top ten hold around 0.9% of the sample, which has 90,000 to 120,000 clones, roughly nine tenths seen once. The starting material was PBMCs, obtained around atezolizumab (anti-PD-L1) treatment. These receptors originate from a woman older than 75 with urothelial cancer.

The J gene is TRBJ1-4, the V gene TRBV30; D perhaps matches TRBD1 (6 bases). This CDR3 has 14 residues. Germline CDR1 GTSNPN, CDR2 SVGIG (reference sequence). Trimming removed 2 bases from V and 2 bases from J, with 9 bases in between. CDR3 sequence: CAWSTGSTNEKLFF. CDR3 DNA sequence: TGTGCCTGGAGTACAGGGTCTACTAATGAAAAACTGTTTTTT.

The chain combines TRBV6-5 with TRBJ1-2, with 8 bases lining up with TRBD1. This CDR3 comprises 15 residues. V shed 6 bases, J shed 3 bases, and the junction held 9 bases outside the gene matches. CDR1 is MNHEY and CDR2 is SVGAGI in the germline V gene. In nucleotides, the CDR3 is TGTGCCAGCAGCCCTACAGGGGGAGTCTACTATGGCTACACCTTC. It translates to CASSPTGGVYYGYTF.

The chain links TRBV4-2 to TRBJ2-7; a possible D gene is TRBD2 (6 bases). V lost 3 bases and J 2 bases, leaving 11 bases between the germline ends. This CDR3 has 14 amino acids. Germline loops: CDR1 LGHNA, CDR2 YNFKEQ. This CDR3 is CASSQGLRTYEQYF. The CDR3 DNA sequence: TGTGCCAGCAGCCAGGGACTCCGAACCTACGAGCAGTACTTC.

Concerning this clone: Relative to the germline gene, one junction end is altered; a read error may explain this. The gene calls are TRBV11-3 and TRBJ2-1; D might be TRBD2 (5 bases). The germline V gene encodes CDR1 SGHNT and CDR2 YENEEA. The CDR3 runs 14 residues. CDR3 coding DNA: TGTGCCAGCAGCCTAGAAGCTGGACTCGATGAGCAGTTCTTC. Translating it yields CASSLEAGLDEQFF.

The CDR3 DNA reads as TGTGCCAGCAGTTACTCGCAAGAGAACTATGGCTACACCTTC. This codes for CASSYSQENYGYTF. The chain links TRBV6-6 to TRBJ1-2, with D hard to call. Trimming stripped 0 bases from V and 2 bases from J, with 7 bases between. The germline gives CDR1 MNHNY, CDR2 SVGAGI (reference sequence). This CDR3 has 14 residues.

V is TRBV6-1 and J is TRBJ2-1, with 8 nucleotides matching TRBD1. The junction had 7 bases not matched to a gene; V was cut back by 7 bases and J by 2 bases. The CDR3 loop spans 15 amino acids. Germline-derived CDR1 and CDR2 are MNHNS and SASEGT. CDR3 sequence reads: CASTQDRVTYNEQFF. As DNA, the CDR3 is TGTGCCAGCACCCAGGACAGGGTAACCTACAATGAGCAGTTCTTC.

The chain carries TRBV5-1 and TRBJ2-7; 9 nucleotides line up with TRBD1. The CDR3 loop spans 15 amino acids. Losses at the gene ends were 0 bases for V and 5 bases for J; bases not matched to a gene: 6. Germline CDR1 and CDR2: SGHRS and YFSETQ. The DNA of the CDR3 is TGCGCCAGCAGCTTGGACGGGACAGGGCCCCACGAGCAGTACTTC. Translation gives CASSLDGTGPHEQYF.

This clone appeared a single time. V is TRBV6-6 and J is TRBJ2-1, with D perhaps matching TRBD2 (6 bases). The CDR3 totals 13 residues. CDR1 MNHNY and CDR2 SVGAGI come from the germline V gene (reference sequence). V was cut by 7 bases and J by 8 bases, with 15 bases left in between. The CDR3 coding sequence is TGTGCCAGCACCGGGCTAGCGAGGGATGAGCAGTTCTTC. This gives the protein CASTGLARDEQFF.

The chain recombines TRBV6-5 with TRBJ1-1; maybe TRBD1 (5 bases). Between the trimmed V and J ends, which lost 2 bases and 0 bases, there was a span of 7 bases. Per the germline V gene, CDR1 is MNHEY and CDR2 is SVGAGI. The CDR3 has 14 residues. The CDR3: CASSYGHMNTEAFF. The CDR3 DNA follows: TGTGCCAGCAGTTACGGACACATGAACACTGAAGCTTTCTTT.

The chain links TRBV27 to TRBJ1-2; 10 nucleotides line up with TRBD1. The CDR3 totals 14 residues. V lost 6 bases, J lost 8 bases, and 9 bases stayed unmatched. From germline, CDR1 is MNHEY and CDR2 SMNVEV (reference sequence). In nucleotides, the CDR3 is TGTGCCAGCAGCTACCGGGACAGGGGTAACGGCTACACCTTC. Encoded protein: CASSYRDRGNGYTF.

CDR3 DNA sequence: TGTGCCAGCAGCCAAGAAGGGAGGAATGAGCAGTTCTTC. Translated, it gives CASSQEGRNEQFF. The V call is TRBV4-2, the J call TRBJ2-1; tentative D call: TRBD2 (6 bases). CDR1 and CDR2 from the germline V gene are LGHNA and YNFKEQ. This CDR3 has 13 amino acids. Deletions cut 0 bases from V and 7 bases from J, with 7 bases between.

The V call is TRBV7-9, the J call TRBJ2-1, with 7 positions matching TRBD2. Per germline, CDR1 SEHNR and CDR2 FQNEAQ (reference sequence). The CDR3 sequence is 14 residues long. With 8 bases clipped from V and 2 bases from J, the junction kept 6 bases outside the gene matches. DNA of the CDR3: TGTGCCAGCGCTAGCGGAGACCCCTACAATGAGCAGTTCTTC. Translated, it gives CASASGDPYNEQFF.

The DNA of the CDR3 is TGTGCCAGCAGGGACTCGACACGGGTCCTGACTTTC. Residues: CASRDSTRVLTF. This chain uses TRBV6-1 with TRBJ2-6; TRBD2 might be the D (5 bases). Trimming cost V 6 bases and J 13 bases, with 13 bases left between them. CDR1 MNHNS and CDR2 SASEGT come from the germline V gene. CDR3 size: 12 residues.

This chain uses TRBV5-1 with TRBJ1-1, with D tentatively TRBD1 (5 bases). CDR1 SGHRS and CDR2 YFSETQ come from the germline V gene. This CDR3 spans 15 amino acids. Trimming took off 4 bases at V and 1 base at J, with 14 bases between the two ends. The CDR3 sequence is CASSPAGQANTEAFF. Written as DNA, the CDR3 is TGCGCCAGCAGCCCGGCGGGGCAGGCGAACACTGAAGCTTTCTTT.

The rearrangement joins TRBV7-9 to TRBJ1-1, with D tentatively TRBD1 (6 bases). V lost 3 bases to trimming and J lost 4 bases, with 15 bases between them. Germline V lookup: CDR1 SEHNR, CDR2 FQNEAQ (reference sequence). The CDR3 extends over 15 amino acids. CDR3 region: CASSLAGGGATEAFF. DNA of the CDR3: TGTGCCAGCAGCTTGGCGGGTGGGGGGGCCACTGAAGCTTTCTTT.

This clone is a singleton in its sample. The rearrangement links TRBV9 to TRBJ1-4, with D perhaps matching TRBD1 (6 bases). CDR1 is SGDLS, CDR2 YYNGEE, per germline. With 0 bases removed from V and 5 bases from J, the gap between germline ends came to 14 bases. This CDR3 has 16 amino acids. This chain's CDR3 is CASSVAWGHGNEKLFF. The CDR3 DNA reads TGTGCCAGCAGCGTAGCTTGGGGACACGGGAATGAAAAACTGTTTTTT. The full variable domain, in which reference TRBV9 and TRBJ1-4 provide the parts outside the CDR3, is DSGVTQTPKHLITATGQRVTLRCSPRSGDLSVYWYQQSLDQGLQFLIQYYNGEERAKGNILERFSAQQFPDLHSELNLSSLELGDSALYFCASSVAWGHGNEKLFFGSGTQLSVL.

The chain has TRBV10-1 and TRBJ2-1; weak D call: TRBD1 (7 bases). Trimming took off 6 bases at V and 3 bases at J, with 12 bases between the two ends. CDR1 and CDR2 from the germline V gene are WNHNN and SYGVQD (reference sequence). The CDR3 is 14 amino acids. The DNA for the CDR3 is TGCGCCAGCAGCTTCAGGGGGGTCTACAATGAGCAGTTCTTC. Protein product: CASSFRGVYNEQFF.

The J gene is TRBJ2-7, the V gene TRBV6-1; a possible D gene is TRBD1 (6 bases). This CDR3 is 15 amino acids long. Between the trimmed V and J ends, which lost 1 base and 2 bases, there was a span of 12 bases. Germline V lookup: CDR1 MNHNS, CDR2 SASEGT. The CDR3 sequence: CASSEVTGTPYEQYF. The DNA of the CDR3 is TGTGCCAGCAGTGAAGTTACCGGGACACCCTACGAGCAGTACTTC.

The rearrangement uses TRBV6-6 and TRBJ1-5, with 11 nucleotides matching TRBD1. Germline lookup yields CDR1 MNHNY and CDR2 SVGAGI (reference sequence). V was clipped by 4 bases and J by 5 bases; unmatched bases: 4. This CDR3 region has 15 residues. CDR3 DNA: TGTGCCAGCAGTTCGGACAGGGGGCGCGATCAGCCCCAGCATTTT. This translates into CASSSDRGRDQPQHF.

The V call is TRBV6-1, the J call TRBJ1-1, with D perhaps matching TRBD1 (6 bases). The germline V gene encodes CDR1 MNHNS and CDR2 SASEGT. V was pared by 3 bases and J by 4 bases, with 15 bases between. CDR3 length: 15 residues. The CDR3 spells CASSDLQGRGTEAFF. CDR3 DNA sequence: TGTGCCAGCAGTGACTTACAGGGAAGGGGCACTGAAGCTTTCTTT.

The chain links TRBV6-1 to TRBJ2-7; 7 bases are shared with TRBD1. The CDR3 sequence is 13 residues long. Per germline, CDR1 MNHNS and CDR2 SASEGT. The V gene end was trimmed by 6 bases and the J gene end by 6 bases; junction bases not matched to a gene: 8. This CDR3 is CASSETGVGEQYF. DNA of the CDR3: TGTGCCAGCAGCGAAACAGGGGTGGGCGAGCAGTACTTC.

This clone occurred once. The chain employs TRBV30 and TRBJ1-3; D remains unclear. V lost 4 bases and J 0 bases, leaving 10 bases between the germline ends. This CDR3 is 14 amino acids long. CDR1 and CDR2 (germline): GTSNPN, SVGIG (reference sequence). CDR3 sequence: CAWKRQISGNTIYF. The CDR3 region has the DNA TGTGCCTGGAAGAGACAAATCTCTGGAAACACCATATATTTT. The variable domain in full, with the rest retrieved from reference TRBV30 and TRBJ1-3, is SQTIHQWPATLVQPVGSPLSLECTVEGTSNPNLYWYRQAAGRGLQLLFYSVGIGQISSEVPQNLSASRPQDRQFILSSKKLLLSDSGFYLCAWKRQISGNTIYFGEGSWLTVV.

This chain connects TRBV11-2 to TRBJ1-1; the D gene is possibly TRBD1 (5 bases). The CDR3 contains 13 residues. Germline V gene sequence: CDR1 SGHAT, CDR2 FQNNGV. The germline V and J ends were trimmed by 3 bases and 8 bases, with 13 bases remaining between them. The CDR3 DNA reads TGTGCCAGCAGCTTCAGGGTACGGACCGAAGCTTTCTTT. Translated, it gives CASSFRVRTEAFF.

The chain is built from TRBV2 and TRBJ1-2; 7 positions agree with TRBD1. In germline, CDR1 is SNHLY, CDR2 FYNNEI. The trim removed 1 base at V and 4 bases at J, leaving 0 bases unmatched. The CDR3 sequence is 13 residues long. CDR3 coding DNA: TGTGCCAGCAGTGAAGGGGACAGCTATGGCTACACCTTC. This codes for CASSEGDSYGYTF.

V gene TRBV28 combines with J gene TRBJ1-4; D is undetermined. CDR1 and CDR2 from the germline V gene are MDHEN and SYDVKM. CDR3 length equals 16 residues. V lost 8 bases and J lost 4, with 20 bases in between. The CDR3, as DNA: TGTGCCAGCGGAACAGCCTCTACCCAAATTAATGAAAAACTGTTTTTT. This codes for CASGTASTQINEKLFF.

This rearrangement joins TRBV27 to TRBJ1-1; D gene uncertain. Trimming took off 6 bases at V and 5 bases at J, with 10 bases between the two ends. In germline, CDR1 is MNHEY, CDR2 SMNVEV (reference sequence). The CDR3 runs 12 residues. Written as DNA, the CDR3 is TGTGCCAGCAGACGTGGGAGTACTGAAGCTTTCTTT. Translated: CASRRGSTEAFF.